What follows are 8 T cell receptor beta chains derived from one specimen sequenced in a study of T cells after somatic rescue of genetic block. TCRdb's table, derived via immunoSEQ multiplex PCR, lists solely in-frame clones and lacks some. The sample holds over 14,000 clones, about two thirds seen once. The sample was peripheral blood mononuclear cells (PBMCs). The receptors stem from a boy aged 5-17 years.

V gene TRBV19 combines with J gene TRBJ2-1; TRBD2 matches 7 bases. Germline CDR1 LNHDA, CDR2 SQIVND (reference sequence). With V trimmed by 1 base and J by 0 bases, 6 bases remained unmatched. The CDR3 is 17 amino acids. As DNA, the CDR3 is TGTGCCAGTAGTATAGGGCCTATAGCGGGCTCCTACAATGAGCAGTTCTTC. Its translation is CASSIGPIAGSYNEQFF.

V gene TRBV18 combines with J gene TRBJ2-1; unclear D gene. Germline V gene data show CDR1 as KGHSH and CDR2 as LQKENI. V gave up 3 bases and J gave up 5 bases, with 5 bases separating them. This CDR3 has 12 residues. Written as DNA, the CDR3 is TGTGCCAGCTCACCCGTGGACAATGAGCAGTTCTTC. The encoded protein is CASSPVDNEQFF.

The gene calls are TRBV5-1 and TRBJ2-7, with D possibly being TRBD2 (5 bases). The length of the CDR3 is 16 residues. CDR1 is SGHRS, CDR2 YFSETQ, per germline. Trimming removed 4 bases from V and 3 bases from J, with 20 bases in between. CDR3 sequence: CASSTPGRETFYEQYF. The CDR3 DNA reads as TGCGCCAGCAGCACCCCGGGGAGAGAAACATTCTACGAGCAGTACTTC.

This chain joins TRBV30 and TRBJ2-2; D perhaps matches TRBD1 (6 bases). This CDR3 spans 13 amino acids. V was pared by 6 bases and J by 2 bases, with 10 bases between. Germline V gene data show CDR1 as GTSNPN and CDR2 as SVGIG (reference sequence). This chain's CDR3 is CACKTGNTGELFF. As DNA, the CDR3 is TGTGCCTGCAAGACAGGTAACACCGGGGAGCTGTTTTTT.

This clone was seen a handful of times. This chain links TRBV5-1 with TRBJ2-1; a weak D match, TRBD2 (5 bases). The V end lost 0 bases, the J end lost 1 base, and 8 bases lay between the germline ends. CDR3 size: 15 residues. Germline lookup yields CDR1 SGHRS and CDR2 YFSETQ. CDR3 region: CASSLEDLSYNEQFF. For the CDR3, the DNA is TGCGCCAGCAGCTTGGAGGACTTGTCCTACAATGAGCAGTTCTTC.

This chain joins TRBV27 and TRBJ1-4, with 8 bases identical to TRBD1. CDR1 and CDR2 from the germline V gene are MNHEY and SMNVEV (reference sequence). J gave up 7 bases and V 0 bases, and 7 bases lay outside the gene matches. This CDR3 contains 16 residues. The CDR3 sequence is CASSLSWTGKGEKLFF. The CDR3 nucleotides are TGTGCCAGCAGTTTATCGTGGACAGGGAAGGGTGAAAAACTGTTTTTT.

The V and J genes are TRBV30 and TRBJ1-3, with D perhaps matching TRBD1 (5 bases). CDR3 length equals 15 residues. V dropped 2 bases and J dropped 7 bases, with 18 bases sitting between them. The germline CDR1 and CDR2 sequences are GTSNPN and SVGIG (reference sequence). Here the CDR3 reads CAWSYGGVRGNTIYF. CDR3 sequence (DNA): TGTGCCTGGAGTTATGGGGGTGTGCGGGGTAACACCATATATTTT.

V and J are TRBV30 and TRBJ1-4; a possible D gene is TRBD1 (5 bases). Trimming removed 1 base from V and 7 bases from J, with 10 bases in between. From germline, CDR1 is GTSNPN and CDR2 SVGIG (reference sequence). The CDR3 runs 13 residues. CDR3 loop: CAWSGGGGEKLFF. In nucleotides, the CDR3 is TGTGCCTGGAGTGGGGGCGGGGGTGAAAAACTGTTTTTT. The complete variable domain, with remaining parts taken from reference TRBV30 and TRBJ1-4, reads SQTIHQWPATLVQPVGSPLSLECTVEGTSNPNLYWYRQAAGRGLQLLFYSVGIGQISSEVPQNLSASRPQDRQFILSSKKLLLSDSGFYLCAWSGGGGEKLFFGSGTQLSVL.